The 9 T cell receptor beta chains in this list originate from one sample, sequenced in a study of OX40 agonist ivuxolimab in advanced cancers. Only in-frame clones appear in the TCRdb table, and some are missing; sequencing was by immunoSEQ multiplex PCR. This table has tens of thousands of clones, around 86% appearing once. The sequences come from CD4+ or CD8+ T cells sorted from blood, collected in a trial of the OX40 agonist ivuxolimab. These receptors originate from an adult with an advanced solid tumor such as melanoma, head and neck, liver or kidney cancer.

The gene calls are TRBV5-1 and TRBJ2-3; either TRBD1 or TRBD2 may supply D (6 bases each). Germline V gene data show CDR1 as SGHRS and CDR2 as YFSETQ. Trimming pared 0 bases from V and 3 bases from J, leaving 11 bases between. CDR3 size: 15 residues. Here the CDR3 DNA reads TGCGCCAGCAGCTTGGACGGGGGCGCGACAGATACGCAGTATTTT. Protein product: CASSLDGGATDTQYF.

The gene calls are TRBV7-2 and TRBJ1-3; unclear D gene. The V gene's germline CDR1 is SGHTA and CDR2 FQGNSA. The ends were cut back, 3 bases at V and 2 bases at J, with 8 bases in the middle. The CDR3 length is 14 residues. CDR3 nucleotide sequence: TGTGCCAGCAGCTTTGACTGGACTGGAAACACCATATATTTT. Its protein is CASSFDWTGNTIYF.

Only one count was recorded for this clone. J is TRBJ2-5 and V is TRBV7-2, with unresolved D. Germline assignment: CDR1 SGHTA and CDR2 FQGNSA. The germline V and J ends were trimmed by 3 bases and 2 bases, with 7 bases remaining between them. The CDR3 covers 13 residues. The CDR3 loop is CASSFGHQETQYF. DNA of the CDR3: TGTGCCAGCAGCTTCGGGCATCAAGAGACCCAGTACTTC.

The chain uses TRBV29-1 and TRBJ2-7, with D perhaps TRBD1 (5 bases). Trimming pared 7 bases from V and 3 bases from J, leaving 13 bases between. The CDR3 length is 12 residues. The germline CDR1 and CDR2 sequences are SQVTM and ANQGSEA. The CDR3 sequence is CSGLTDLYEQYF. The CDR3 nucleotides read TGCAGCGGATTGACAGATCTCTACGAGCAGTACTTC.

The V and J genes are TRBV11-2 and TRBJ2-5, with 15 bases identical to TRBD2. With V trimmed by 4 bases and J by 2 bases, 8 bases remained unmatched. The CDR3 runs to 18 residues. The V gene's germline CDR1 is SGHAT and CDR2 FQNNGV. Written as DNA, the CDR3 is TGTGCCAGCAGCTCGGGACTAGCGGGGGGAATGATACAAGAGACCCAGTACTTC. It specifies CASSSGLAGGMIQETQYF.

This clone was observed a handful of times. The V gene is TRBV9, the J gene TRBJ1-1; D gene uncertain. Deletions cut 0 bases from V and 1 base from J, with 7 bases between. CDR1 is SGDLS, CDR2 YYNGEE, per germline. This CDR3 has 14 amino acids. The CDR3 loop reads CASSVGPANTEAFF. The DNA of the CDR3 is TGTGCCAGCAGCGTAGGTCCAGCGAACACTGAAGCTTTCTTT.

With respect to this clone: Other DNA variants within this sample encode the same CDR3. The chain uses TRBV9 and TRBJ1-2; 7 bases agree with TRBD1. The germline CDR1 and CDR2 sequences are SGDLS and YYNGEE. V was clipped by 2 bases and J by 5 bases; unmatched bases: 3. The CDR3 contains 13 residues. For the CDR3, the DNA is TGTGCCAGCAGCGTCGACAGGGATTATGGCTACACCTTC. It yields the protein CASSVDRDYGYTF.

J is TRBJ2-7 and V is TRBV27; either TRBD1 or TRBD2 may fit D (5 bases each). Germline V gives CDR1 MNHEY, CDR2 SMNVEV (reference sequence). V was trimmed by 2 bases and J by 3 bases, leaving 14 bases between them. The CDR3 extends over 15 amino acids. The CDR3 region has the DNA TGTGCCAGCAGTTTAGAAAGGGGACCTCTCTACGAGCAGTACTTC. It encodes CASSLERGPLYEQYF.

V is TRBV18 and J is TRBJ1-1, with D tentatively TRBD1 (5 bases). CDR3 length: 13 amino acids. V gave up 3 bases and J gave up 6 bases, with 11 bases separating them. The V gene's germline CDR1 is KGHSH and CDR2 LQKENI. CDR3 region: CASSPDTTAEAFF. CDR3 DNA: TGTGCCAGCTCACCCGATACGACAGCTGAAGCTTTCTTT. Together with reference TRBV18 and TRBJ1-1, the CDR3 gives the full variable domain: NAGVMQNPRHLVRRRGQEARLRCSPMKGHSHVYWYRQLPEEGLKFMVYLQKENIIDESGMPKERFSAEFPKEGPSILRIQQVVRGDSAAYFCASSPDTTAEAFFGQGTRLTVV.